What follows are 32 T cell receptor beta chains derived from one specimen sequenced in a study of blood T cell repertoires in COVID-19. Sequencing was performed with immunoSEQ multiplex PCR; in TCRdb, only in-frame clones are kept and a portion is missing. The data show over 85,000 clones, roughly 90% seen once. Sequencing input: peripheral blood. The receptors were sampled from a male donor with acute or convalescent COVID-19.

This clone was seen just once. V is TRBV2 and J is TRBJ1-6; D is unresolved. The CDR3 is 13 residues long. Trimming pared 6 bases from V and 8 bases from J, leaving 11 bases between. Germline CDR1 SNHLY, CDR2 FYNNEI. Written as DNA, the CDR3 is TGTGCCAGCAGCCAAGACGGGGATTCACCCCTCCACTTT. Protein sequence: CASSQDGDSPLHF.

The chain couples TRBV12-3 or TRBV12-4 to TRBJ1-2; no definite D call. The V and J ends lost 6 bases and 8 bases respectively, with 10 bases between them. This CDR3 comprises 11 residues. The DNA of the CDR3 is TGTGCCAGCAGCGTTTCTCGGGGCTACACCTTC. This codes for CASSVSRGYTF.

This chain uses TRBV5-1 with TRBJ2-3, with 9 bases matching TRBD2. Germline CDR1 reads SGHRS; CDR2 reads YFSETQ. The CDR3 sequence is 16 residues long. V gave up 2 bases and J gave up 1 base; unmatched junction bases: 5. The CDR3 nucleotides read TGCGCCAGCAGCTTTGGGAGCGGGGGGCGCACAGATACGCAGTATTTT. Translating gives CASSFGSGGRTDTQYF.

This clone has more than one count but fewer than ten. For the CDR3, the DNA is TGTGCCAGCAGCCCATCCAACACCGGGGAGCTGTTTTTT. It translates to CASSPSNTGELFF. The V call is TRBV11-2, the J call TRBJ2-2; D unclear. The germline V and J ends were trimmed by 5 bases and 2 bases, with 6 bases remaining between them. Germline V gene sequence: CDR1 SGHAT, CDR2 FQNNGV. The CDR3 is 13 amino acids.

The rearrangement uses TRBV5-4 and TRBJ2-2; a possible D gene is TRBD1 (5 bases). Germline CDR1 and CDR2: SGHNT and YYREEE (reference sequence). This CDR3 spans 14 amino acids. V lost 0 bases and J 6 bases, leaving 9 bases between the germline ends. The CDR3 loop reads CASSLVGVAGELFF. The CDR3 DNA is TGTGCCAGCAGCTTGGTAGGGGTCGCCGGGGAGCTGTTTTTT.

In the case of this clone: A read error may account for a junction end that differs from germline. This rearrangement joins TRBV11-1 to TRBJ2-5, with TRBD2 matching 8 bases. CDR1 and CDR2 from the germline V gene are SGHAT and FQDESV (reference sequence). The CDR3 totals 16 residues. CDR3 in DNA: TGTGCCAGCAGCTTGGGCGCGGGGGGCCGTCAAGGGACCCAGTACTTC. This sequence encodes CASSLGAGGRQGTQYF.

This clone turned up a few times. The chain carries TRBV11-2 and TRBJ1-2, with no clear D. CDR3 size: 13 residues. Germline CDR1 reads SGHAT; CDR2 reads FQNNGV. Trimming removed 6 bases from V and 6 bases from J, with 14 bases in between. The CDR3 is CASRFKAGNGYTF. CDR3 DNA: TGTGCCAGCAGGTTTAAGGCGGGGAATGGCTACACCTTC.

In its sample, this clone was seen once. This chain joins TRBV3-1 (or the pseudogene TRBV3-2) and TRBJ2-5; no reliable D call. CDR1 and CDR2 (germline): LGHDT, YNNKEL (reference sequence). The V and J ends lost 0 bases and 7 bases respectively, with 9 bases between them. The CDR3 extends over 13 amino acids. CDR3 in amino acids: CASSQERGRTQYF. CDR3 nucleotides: TGTGCCAGCAGCCAAGAGCGAGGCAGGACCCAGTACTTC.

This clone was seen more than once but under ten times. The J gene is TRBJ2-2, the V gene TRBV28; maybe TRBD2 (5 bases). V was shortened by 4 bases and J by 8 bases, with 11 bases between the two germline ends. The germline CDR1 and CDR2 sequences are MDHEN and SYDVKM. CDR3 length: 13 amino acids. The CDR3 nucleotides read TGTGCCAGCAGTTGGGTCCGGGATGGGGAGCTGTTTTTT. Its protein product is CASSWVRDGELFF.

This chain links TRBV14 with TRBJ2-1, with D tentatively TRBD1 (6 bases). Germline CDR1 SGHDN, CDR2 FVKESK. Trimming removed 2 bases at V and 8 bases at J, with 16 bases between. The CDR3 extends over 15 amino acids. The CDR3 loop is CASSQQPTGLDEQFF. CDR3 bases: TGTGCCAGCAGCCAACAACCAACAGGGTTAGATGAGCAGTTCTTC. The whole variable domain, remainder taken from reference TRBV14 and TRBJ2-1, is EAGVTQFPSHSVIEKGQTVTLRCDPISGHDNLYWYRRVMGKEIKFLLHFVKESKQDESGMPNNRFLAERTGGTYSTLKVQPAELEDSGVYFCASSQQPTGLDEQFFGPGTRLTVL.

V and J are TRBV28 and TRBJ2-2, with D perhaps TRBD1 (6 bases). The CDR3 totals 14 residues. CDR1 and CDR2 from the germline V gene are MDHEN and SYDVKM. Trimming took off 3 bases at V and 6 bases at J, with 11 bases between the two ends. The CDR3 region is CASSFDRLAGELFF. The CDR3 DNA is TGTGCCAGCAGTTTCGACAGGTTGGCCGGGGAGCTGTTTTTT.

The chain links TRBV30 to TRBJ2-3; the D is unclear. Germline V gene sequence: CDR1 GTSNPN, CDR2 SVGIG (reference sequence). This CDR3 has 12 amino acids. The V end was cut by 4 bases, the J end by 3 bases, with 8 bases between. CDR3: CAWTVLTDTQYF. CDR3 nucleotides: TGTGCCTGGACAGTTCTGACAGATACGCAGTATTTT. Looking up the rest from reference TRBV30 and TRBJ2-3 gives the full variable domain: SQTIHQWPATLVQPVGSPLSLECTVEGTSNPNLYWYRQAAGRGLQLLFYSVGIGQISSEVPQNLSASRPQDRQFILSSKKLLLSDSGFYLCAWTVLTDTQYFGPGTRLTVL.

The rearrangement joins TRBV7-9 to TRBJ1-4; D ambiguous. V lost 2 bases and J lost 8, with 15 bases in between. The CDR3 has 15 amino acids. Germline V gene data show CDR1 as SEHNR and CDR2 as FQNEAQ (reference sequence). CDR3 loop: CASSLNWGEEEKLFF. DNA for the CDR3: TGTGCCAGCAGCTTAAATTGGGGAGAGGAAGAAAAACTGTTTTTT.

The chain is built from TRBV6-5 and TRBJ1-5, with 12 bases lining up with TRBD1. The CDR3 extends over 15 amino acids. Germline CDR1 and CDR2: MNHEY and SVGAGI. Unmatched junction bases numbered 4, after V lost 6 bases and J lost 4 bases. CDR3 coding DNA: TGTGCCAGCAGACGGGACAGGGGGCGGAATCAGCCCCAGCATTTT. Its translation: CASRRDRGRNQPQHF.

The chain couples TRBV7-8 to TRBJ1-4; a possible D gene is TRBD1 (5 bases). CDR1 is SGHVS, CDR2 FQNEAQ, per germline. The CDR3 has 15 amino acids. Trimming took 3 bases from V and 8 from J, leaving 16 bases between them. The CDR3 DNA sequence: TGTGCCAGCAGCTTGGAGGGGCAGTCAGAGGAAAAACTGTTTTTT. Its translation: CASSLEGQSEEKLFF. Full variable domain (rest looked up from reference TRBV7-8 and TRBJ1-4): GAGVSQSPRYKVAKRGQDVALRCDPISGHVSLFWYQQALGQGPEFLTYFQNEAQLDKSGLPSDRFFAERPEGSVSTLKIQRTQQEDSAVYLCASSLEGQSEEKLFFGSGTQLSVL.

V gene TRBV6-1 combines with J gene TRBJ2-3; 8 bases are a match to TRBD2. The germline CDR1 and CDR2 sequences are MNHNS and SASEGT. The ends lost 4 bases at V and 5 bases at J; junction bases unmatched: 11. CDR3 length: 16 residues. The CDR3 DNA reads TGTGCCAGCAGTGCCCAGGGACGGGGGGGAGGAGATACGCAGTATTTT. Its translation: CASSAQGRGGGDTQYF.

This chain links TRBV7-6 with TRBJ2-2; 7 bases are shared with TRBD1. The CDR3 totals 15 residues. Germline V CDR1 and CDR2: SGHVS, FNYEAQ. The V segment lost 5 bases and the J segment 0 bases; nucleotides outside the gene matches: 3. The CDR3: CASSIGQANTGELFF. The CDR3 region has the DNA TGTGCCAGCAGCATCGGACAGGCGAACACCGGGGAGCTGTTTTTT. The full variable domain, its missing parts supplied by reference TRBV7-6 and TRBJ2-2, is GAGVSQSPRYKVTKRGQDVALRCDPISGHVSLYWYRQALGQGPEFLTYFNYEAQQDKSGLPNDRFSAERPEGSISTLTIQRTEQRDSAMYRCASSIGQANTGELFFGEGSRLTVL.

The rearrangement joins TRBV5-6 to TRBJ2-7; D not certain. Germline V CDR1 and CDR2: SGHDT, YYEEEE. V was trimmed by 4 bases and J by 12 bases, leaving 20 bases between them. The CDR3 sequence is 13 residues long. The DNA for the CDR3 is TGTGCCAGCAGCCCCGGTGAGGTCTCCCGTTTGTACTTC. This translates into CASSPGEVSRLYF.

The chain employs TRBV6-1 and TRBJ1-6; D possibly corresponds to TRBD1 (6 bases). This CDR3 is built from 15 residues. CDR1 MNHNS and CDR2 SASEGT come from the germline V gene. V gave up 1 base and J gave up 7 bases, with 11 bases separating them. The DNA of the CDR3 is TGTGCCAGCAGTGAAGGCAGGGGAGGGAATTCACCCCTCCACTTT. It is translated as CASSEGRGGNSPLHF.

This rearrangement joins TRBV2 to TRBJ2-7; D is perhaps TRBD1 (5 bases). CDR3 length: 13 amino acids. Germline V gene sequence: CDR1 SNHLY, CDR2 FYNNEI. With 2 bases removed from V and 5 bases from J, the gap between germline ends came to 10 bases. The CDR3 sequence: CASSEIQGNEQYF. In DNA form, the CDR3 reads TGTGCCAGCAGTGAAATCCAGGGTAACGAGCAGTACTTC.

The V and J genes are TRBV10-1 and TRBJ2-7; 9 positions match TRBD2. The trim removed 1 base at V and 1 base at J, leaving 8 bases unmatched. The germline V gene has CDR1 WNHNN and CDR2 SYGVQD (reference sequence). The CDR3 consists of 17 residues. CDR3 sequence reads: CASSEWSSGDKSYEQYF. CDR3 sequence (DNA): TGCGCCAGCAGTGAGTGGTCTAGCGGGGACAAATCCTACGAGCAGTACTTC.

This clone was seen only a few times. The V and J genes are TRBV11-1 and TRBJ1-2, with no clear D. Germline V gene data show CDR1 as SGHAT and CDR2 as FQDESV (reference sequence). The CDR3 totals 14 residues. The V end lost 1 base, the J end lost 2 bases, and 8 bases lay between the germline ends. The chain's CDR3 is CASSLEEGNYGYTF. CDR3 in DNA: TGTGCCAGCAGCTTAGAAGAGGGAAACTATGGCTACACCTTC.

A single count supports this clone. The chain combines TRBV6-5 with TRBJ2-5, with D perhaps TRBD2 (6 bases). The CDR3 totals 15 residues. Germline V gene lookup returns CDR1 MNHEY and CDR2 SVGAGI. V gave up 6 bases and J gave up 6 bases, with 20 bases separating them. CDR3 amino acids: CASRKNGGSGKTQYF. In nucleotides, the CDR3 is TGTGCCAGCAGAAAGAACGGGGGATCCGGAAAGACCCAGTACTTC.

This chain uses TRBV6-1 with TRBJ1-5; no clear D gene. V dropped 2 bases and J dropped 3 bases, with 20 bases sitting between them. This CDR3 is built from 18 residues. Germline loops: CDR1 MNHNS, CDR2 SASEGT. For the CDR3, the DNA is TGTGCCAGCAGTGAAAACGGTTCGACTGAGGTAGCCAATCAGCCCCAGCATTTT. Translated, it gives CASSENGSTEVANQPQHF.

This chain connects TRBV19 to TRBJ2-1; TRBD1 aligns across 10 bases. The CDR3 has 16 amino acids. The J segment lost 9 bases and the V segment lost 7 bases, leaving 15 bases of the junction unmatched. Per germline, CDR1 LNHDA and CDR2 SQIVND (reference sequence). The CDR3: CASNHRDRGFASEQFF. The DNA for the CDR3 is TGTGCCAGTAACCACCGGGACAGGGGTTTTGCGAGTGAGCAGTTCTTC.

The CDR3: CAISETSTGGYGYTF. CDR3 sequence (DNA): TGTGCCATCAGTGAGACCTCAACAGGGGGCTATGGCTACACCTTC. This chain links TRBV10-3 with TRBJ1-2; 8 positions agree with TRBD1. CDR1 is ENHRY, CDR2 SYGVKD, per germline. Trimming cost V 2 bases and J 4 bases; bases outside gene matches: 6. This CDR3 is 15 amino acids long.

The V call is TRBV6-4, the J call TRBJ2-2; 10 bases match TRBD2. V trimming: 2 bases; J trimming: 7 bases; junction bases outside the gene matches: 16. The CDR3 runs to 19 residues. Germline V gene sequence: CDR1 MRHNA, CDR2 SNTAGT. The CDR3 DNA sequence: TGTGCCAGCAGTGACCCCCATATCAGCGGGGGGGCCTACGGCGGGGAGCTGTTTTTT. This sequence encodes CASSDPHISGGAYGGELFF.

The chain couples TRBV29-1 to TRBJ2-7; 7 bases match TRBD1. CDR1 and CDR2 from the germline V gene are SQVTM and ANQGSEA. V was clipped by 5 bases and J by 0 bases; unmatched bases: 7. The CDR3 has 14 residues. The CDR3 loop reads CSVLGTANSYEQYF. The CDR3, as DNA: TGCAGCGTTTTGGGGACAGCAAACTCCTACGAGCAGTACTTC.

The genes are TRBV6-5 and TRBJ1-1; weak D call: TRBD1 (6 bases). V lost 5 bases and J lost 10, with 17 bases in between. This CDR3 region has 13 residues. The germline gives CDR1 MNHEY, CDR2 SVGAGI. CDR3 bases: TGTGCCAGCAGTCCTGACAGGACCTTGGGAGCTTTCTTT. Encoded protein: CASSPDRTLGAFF.

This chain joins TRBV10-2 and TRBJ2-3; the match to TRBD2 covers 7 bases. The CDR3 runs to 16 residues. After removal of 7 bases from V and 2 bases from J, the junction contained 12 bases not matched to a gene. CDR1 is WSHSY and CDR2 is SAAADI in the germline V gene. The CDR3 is CASTPPGRGNTDTQYF. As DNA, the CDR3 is TGCGCCAGCACACCCCCGGGGCGGGGGAACACAGATACGCAGTATTTT.

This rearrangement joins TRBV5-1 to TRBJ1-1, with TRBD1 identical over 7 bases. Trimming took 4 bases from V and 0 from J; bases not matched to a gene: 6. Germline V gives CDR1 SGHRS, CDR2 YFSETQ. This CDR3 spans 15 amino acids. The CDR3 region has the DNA TGCGCCAGCAGCCGGGAGGGGGCGTTGAACACTGAAGCTTTCTTT. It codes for CASSREGALNTEAFF.

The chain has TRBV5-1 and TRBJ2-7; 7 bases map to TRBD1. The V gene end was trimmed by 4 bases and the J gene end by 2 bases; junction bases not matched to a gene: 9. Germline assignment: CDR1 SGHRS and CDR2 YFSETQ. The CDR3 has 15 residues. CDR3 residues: CASSARQGPTYEQYF. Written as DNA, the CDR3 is TGCGCCAGCAGCGCTAGACAGGGACCGACCTACGAGCAGTACTTC.